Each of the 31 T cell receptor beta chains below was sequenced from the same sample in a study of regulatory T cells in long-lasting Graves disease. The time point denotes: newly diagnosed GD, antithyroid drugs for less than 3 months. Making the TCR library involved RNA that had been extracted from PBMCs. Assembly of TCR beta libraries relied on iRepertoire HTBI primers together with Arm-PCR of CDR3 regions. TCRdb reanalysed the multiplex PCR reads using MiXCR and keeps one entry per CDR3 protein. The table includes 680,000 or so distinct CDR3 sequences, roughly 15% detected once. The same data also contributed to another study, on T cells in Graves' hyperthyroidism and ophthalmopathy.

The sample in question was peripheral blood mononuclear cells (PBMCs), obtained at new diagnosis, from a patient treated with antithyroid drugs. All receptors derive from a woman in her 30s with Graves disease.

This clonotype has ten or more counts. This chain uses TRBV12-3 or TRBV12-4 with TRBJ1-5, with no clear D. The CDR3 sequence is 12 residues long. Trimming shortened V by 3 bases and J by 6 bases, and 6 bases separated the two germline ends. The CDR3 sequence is CASSLGFQPQHF. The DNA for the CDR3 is TGTGCCAGCAGTTTGGGTTTTCAGCCCCAGCATTTT.

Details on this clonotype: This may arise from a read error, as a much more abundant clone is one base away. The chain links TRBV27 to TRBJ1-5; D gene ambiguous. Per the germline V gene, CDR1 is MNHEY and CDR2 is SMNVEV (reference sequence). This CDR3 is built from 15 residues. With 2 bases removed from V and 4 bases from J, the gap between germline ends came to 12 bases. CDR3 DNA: TGTGCCAGCAGTTTACGCCCAGGTGCTAATCAGCCCCAGCATTTT. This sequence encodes CASSLRPGANQPQHF.

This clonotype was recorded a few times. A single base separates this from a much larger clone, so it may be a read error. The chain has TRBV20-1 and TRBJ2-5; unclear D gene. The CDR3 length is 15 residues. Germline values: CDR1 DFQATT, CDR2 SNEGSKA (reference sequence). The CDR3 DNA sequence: TGCAGTGCTAGGTTCCGCGGAAGGGCGGTAGAGACCCAGTGCTTC. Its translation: CSARFRGRAVETQCF.

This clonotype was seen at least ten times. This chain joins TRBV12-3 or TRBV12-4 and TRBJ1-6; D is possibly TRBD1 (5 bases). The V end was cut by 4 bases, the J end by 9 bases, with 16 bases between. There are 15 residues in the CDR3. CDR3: CASSSTVAVFSPLHF. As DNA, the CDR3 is TGTGCCAGCAGTTCGACAGTGGCTGTCTTTTCACCCCTCCACTTT.

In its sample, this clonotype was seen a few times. The CDR3 sequence: CASSPQPSGSTNTEAFF. The CDR3 DNA sequence: TGTGCCAGCTCACCTCAGCCTTCGGGGTCCACGAACACTGAAGCTTTCTTT. The genes are TRBV18 and TRBJ1-1; no clear D. Germline assignment: CDR1 KGHSH and CDR2 LQKENI. The CDR3 consists of 17 residues. Trimming cost V 3 bases and J 1 base, with 18 bases left between them.

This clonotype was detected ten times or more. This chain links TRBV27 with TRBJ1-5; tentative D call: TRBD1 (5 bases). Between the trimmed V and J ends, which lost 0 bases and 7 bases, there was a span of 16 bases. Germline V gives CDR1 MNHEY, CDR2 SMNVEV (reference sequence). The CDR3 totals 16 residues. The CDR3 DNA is TGTGCCAGCAGTTTATCGGGGGGGGGGTGGGCCCAGCCCCAGCATTTT. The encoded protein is CASSLSGGGWAQPQHF.

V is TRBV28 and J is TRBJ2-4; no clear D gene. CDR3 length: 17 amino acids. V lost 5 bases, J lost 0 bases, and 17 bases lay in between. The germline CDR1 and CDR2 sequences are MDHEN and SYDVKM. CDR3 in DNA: TGTGCCAGCAGTCCGCCGAAGTCTACCTTAGCCAAAAACATTCAGTACTTC. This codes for CASSPPKSTLAKNIQYF.

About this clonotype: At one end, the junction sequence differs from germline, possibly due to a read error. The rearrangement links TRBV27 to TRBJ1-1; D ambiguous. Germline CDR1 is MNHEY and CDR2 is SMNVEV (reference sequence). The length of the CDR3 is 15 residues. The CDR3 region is CASSFTPPKGTEALF. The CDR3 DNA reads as TGTGCCAGCAGTTTTACCCCACCTAAGGGCACTGAAGCTCTCTTT.

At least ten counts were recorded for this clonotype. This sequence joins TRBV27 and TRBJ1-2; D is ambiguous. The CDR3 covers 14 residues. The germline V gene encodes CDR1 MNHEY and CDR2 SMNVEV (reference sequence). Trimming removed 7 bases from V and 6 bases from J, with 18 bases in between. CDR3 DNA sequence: TGTGCCAGCAAACGTTCGGGCGAGACGCATGGCTACACCTTC. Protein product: CASKRSGETHGYTF.

Written as DNA, the CDR3 is TGCAGTGCTAGAGCCCAAACTCCTTTGGCAGATACGCAGTATTTT. Translating it yields CSARAQTPLADTQYF. The V and J genes are TRBV20-1 and TRBJ2-3; no clear D. The V end lost 1 base, the J end lost 4 bases, and 15 bases lay between the germline ends. CDR1 DFQATT and CDR2 SNEGSKA come from the germline V gene (reference sequence). CDR3 length: 15 amino acids.

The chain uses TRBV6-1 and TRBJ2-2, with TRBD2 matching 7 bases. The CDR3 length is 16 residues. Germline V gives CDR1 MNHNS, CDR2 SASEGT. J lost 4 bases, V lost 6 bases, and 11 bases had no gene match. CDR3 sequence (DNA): TGTGCCAGCAGGGTTCTAGCGGCCCGCGGCACCGGGGAGCTGTTTTTT. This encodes CASRVLAARGTGELFF.

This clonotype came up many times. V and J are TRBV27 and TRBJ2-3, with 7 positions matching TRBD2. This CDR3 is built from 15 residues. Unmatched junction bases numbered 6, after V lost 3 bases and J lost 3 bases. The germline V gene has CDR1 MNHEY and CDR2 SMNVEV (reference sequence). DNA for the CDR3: TGTGCCAGCAGTTTTTTACGGACTAGTACAGATACGCAGTATTTT. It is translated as CASSFLRTSTDTQYF.

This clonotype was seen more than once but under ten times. CDR3 sequence (DNA): TGTGCCAGCAACAGGGCAGGGCGGTACGAGCAGTACTTC. It yields the protein CASNRAGRYEQYF. The genes are TRBV28 and TRBJ2-7; tentatively, D is TRBD1 (6 bases). Trimming removed 7 bases at V and 4 bases at J, with 14 bases between. This CDR3 comprises 13 residues. Germline V lookup: CDR1 MDHEN, CDR2 SYDVKM.

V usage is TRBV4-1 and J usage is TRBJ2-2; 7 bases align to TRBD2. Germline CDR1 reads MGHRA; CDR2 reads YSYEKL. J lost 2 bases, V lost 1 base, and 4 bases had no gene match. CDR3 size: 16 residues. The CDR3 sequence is CASSQVRGTNTGELFF. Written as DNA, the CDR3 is TGCGCCAGCAGCCAAGTGCGGGGGACTAACACCGGGGAGCTGTTTTTT.

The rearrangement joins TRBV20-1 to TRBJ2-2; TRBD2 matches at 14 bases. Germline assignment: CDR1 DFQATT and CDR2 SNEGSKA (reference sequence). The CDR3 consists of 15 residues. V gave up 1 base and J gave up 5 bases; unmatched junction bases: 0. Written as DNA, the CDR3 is TGCAGTGCTAGAGGGACTAGCGGGAGGACCGGGGAGCTGTTTTTT. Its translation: CSARGTSGRTGELFF.

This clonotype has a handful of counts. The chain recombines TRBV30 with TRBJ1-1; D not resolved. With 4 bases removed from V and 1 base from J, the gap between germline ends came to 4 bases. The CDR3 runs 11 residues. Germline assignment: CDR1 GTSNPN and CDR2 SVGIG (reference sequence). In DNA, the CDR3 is TGTGCCTGGAACCAGAACACTGAAGCTTTCTTT. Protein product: CAWNQNTEAFF.

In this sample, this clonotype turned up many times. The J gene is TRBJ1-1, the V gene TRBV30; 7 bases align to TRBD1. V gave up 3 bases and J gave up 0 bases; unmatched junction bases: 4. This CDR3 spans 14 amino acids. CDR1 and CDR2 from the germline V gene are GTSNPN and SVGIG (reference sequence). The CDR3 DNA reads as TGTGCCTGGAGGGAAGGGACAGTGAACACTGAAGCTTTCTTT. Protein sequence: CAWREGTVNTEAFF. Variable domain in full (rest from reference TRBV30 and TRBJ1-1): SQTIHQWPATLVQPVGSPLSLECTVEGTSNPNLYWYRQAAGRGLQLLFYSVGIGQISSEVPQNLSASRPQDRQFILSSKKLLLSDSGFYLCAWREGTVNTEAFFGQGTRLTVV.

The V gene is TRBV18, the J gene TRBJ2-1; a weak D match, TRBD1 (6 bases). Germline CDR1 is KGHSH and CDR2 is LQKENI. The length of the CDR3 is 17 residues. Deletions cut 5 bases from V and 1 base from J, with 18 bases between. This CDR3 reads CASSYARGIVSYNEQFF. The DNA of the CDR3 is TGTGCCAGCTCATACGCTAGGGGGATCGTATCCTACAATGAGCAGTTCTTC.

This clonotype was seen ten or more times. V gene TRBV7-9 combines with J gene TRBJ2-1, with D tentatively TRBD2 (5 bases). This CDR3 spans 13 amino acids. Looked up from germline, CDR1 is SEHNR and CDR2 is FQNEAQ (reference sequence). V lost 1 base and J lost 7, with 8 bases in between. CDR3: CASSLVPGNEQFF. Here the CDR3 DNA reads TGTGCCAGCAGCTTAGTCCCGGGGAATGAGCAGTTCTTC.

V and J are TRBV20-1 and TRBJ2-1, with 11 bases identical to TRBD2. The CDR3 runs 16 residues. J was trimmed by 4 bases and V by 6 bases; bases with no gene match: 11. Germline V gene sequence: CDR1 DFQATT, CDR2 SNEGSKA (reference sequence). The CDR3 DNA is TGCAGTGCCCACCGTACTAGCGGGAGTTTTTACAATGAGCAGTTCTTC. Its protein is CSAHRTSGSFYNEQFF.

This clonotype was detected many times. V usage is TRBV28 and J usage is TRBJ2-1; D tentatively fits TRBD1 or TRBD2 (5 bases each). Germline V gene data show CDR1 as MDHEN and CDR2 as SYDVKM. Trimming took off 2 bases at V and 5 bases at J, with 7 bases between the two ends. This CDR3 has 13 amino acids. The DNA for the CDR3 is TGTGCCAGCAGTTTAAGGGACCACAATGAGCAGTTCTTC. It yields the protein CASSLRDHNEQFF.

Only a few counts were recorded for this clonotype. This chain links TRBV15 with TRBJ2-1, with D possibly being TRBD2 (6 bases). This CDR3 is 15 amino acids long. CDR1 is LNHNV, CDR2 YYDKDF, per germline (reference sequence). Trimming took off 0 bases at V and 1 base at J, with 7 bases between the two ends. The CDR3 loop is CATSRDGGSYNEQFF. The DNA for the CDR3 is TGTGCCACCAGCAGAGATGGGGGGTCCTACAATGAGCAGTTCTTC.

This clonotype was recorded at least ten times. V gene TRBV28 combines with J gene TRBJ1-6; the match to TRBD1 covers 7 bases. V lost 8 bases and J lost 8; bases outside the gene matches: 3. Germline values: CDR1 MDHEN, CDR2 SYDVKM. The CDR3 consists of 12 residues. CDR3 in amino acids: CASRDRDSPLHF. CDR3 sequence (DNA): TGTGCCAGCCGGGACAGAGATTCACCCCTCCACTTT.

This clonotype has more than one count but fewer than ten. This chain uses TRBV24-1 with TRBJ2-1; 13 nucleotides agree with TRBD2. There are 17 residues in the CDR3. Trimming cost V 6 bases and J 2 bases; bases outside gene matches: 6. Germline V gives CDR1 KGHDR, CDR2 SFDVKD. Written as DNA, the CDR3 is TGTGCCACCAGTACCACTAGCGGGAGGGAGGCCTACAATGAGCAGTTCTTC. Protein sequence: CATSTTSGREAYNEQFF.

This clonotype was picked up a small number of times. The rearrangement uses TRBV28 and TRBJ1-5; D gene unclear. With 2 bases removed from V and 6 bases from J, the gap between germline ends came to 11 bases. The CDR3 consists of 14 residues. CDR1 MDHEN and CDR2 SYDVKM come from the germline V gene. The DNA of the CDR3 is TGTGCCAGCAGTTTAATGGCGGAGTTTCAGCCCCAGCATTTT. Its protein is CASSLMAEFQPQHF.

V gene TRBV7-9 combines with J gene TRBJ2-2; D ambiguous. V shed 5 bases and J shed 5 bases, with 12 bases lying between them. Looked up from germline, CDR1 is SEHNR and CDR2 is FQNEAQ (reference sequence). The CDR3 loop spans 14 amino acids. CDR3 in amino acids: CASSLYGDTGELFF. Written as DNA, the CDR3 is TGTGCCAGCAGCCTCTATGGAGATACCGGGGAGCTGTTTTTT.

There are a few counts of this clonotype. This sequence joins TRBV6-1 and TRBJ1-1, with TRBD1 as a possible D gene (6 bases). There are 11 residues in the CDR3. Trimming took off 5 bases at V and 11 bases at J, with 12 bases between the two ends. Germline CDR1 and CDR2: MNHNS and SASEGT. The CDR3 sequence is CASSRQGRAFF. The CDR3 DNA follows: TGTGCCAGCAGTCGCCAGGGGAGGGCTTTCTTT.

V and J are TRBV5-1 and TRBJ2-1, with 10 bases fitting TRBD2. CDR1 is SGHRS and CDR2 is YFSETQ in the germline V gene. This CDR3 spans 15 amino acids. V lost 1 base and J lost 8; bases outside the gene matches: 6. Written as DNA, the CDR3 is TGCGCCAGCAGCTTGTTGCTAGCGGGAGCATATGAGCAGTTCTTC. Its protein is CASSLLLAGAYEQFF.

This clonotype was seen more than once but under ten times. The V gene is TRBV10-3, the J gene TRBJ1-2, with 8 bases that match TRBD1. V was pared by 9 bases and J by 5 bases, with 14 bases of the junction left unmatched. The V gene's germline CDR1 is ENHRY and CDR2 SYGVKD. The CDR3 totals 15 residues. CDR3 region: CAIVPQGQEGYGYTF. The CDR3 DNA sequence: TGTGCCATAGTCCCCCAGGGACAGGAGGGTTATGGCTACACCTTC.

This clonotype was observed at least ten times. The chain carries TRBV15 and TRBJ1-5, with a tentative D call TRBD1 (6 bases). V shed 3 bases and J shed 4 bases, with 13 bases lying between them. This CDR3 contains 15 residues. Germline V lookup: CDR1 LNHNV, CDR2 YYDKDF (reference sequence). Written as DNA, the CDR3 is TGTGCCACCAGCAGGAGGGGGGCCGGGAATCAGCCCCAGCATTTT. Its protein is CATSRRGAGNQPQHF.

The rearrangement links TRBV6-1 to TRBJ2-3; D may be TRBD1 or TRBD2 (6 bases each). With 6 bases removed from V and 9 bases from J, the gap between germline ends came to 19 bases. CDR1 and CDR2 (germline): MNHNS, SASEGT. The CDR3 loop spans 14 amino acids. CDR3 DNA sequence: TGTGCCAGCAGAAGGGGGGTTCCCCCGAACACGCAGTATTTT. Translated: CASRRGVPPNTQYF.